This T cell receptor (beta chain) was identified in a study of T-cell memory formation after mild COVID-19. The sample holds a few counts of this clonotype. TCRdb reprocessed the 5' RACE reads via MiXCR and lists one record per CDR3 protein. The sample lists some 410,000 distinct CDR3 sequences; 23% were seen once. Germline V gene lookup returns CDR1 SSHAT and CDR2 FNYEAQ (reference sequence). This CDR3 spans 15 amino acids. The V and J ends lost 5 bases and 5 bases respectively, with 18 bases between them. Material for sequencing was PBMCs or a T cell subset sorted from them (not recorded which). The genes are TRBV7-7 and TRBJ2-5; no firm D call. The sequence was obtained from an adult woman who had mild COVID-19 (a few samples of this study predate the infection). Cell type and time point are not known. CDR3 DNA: TGTGCCAGCAGCATAGATAGCTATCTCTCGGAGACCCAGTACTTC. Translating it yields CASSIDSYLSETQYF.